This T cell receptor (beta chain) was sequenced for a study of blood T cell repertoires in COVID-19. Across the study: COVID-19 samples from acute and convalescent phases originated in the United States, Italy and Spain.

The CDR3 extends over 15 amino acids. Germline-derived CDR1 and CDR2 are SGDLS and YYNGEE. Trimming at V came to 4 bases and at J to 3 bases, leaving 9 bases not matched to a gene. This clone was seen a single time. Recruited during active infection, patients (from Seattle) were subsequently followed longitudinally. As originally analysed: Reference gene primer amplification yielded estimated nucleated cell counts. Assay used: immunoSEQ multiplex PCR; TCRdb lists only in-frame clones, some missing. V and J calls and clone size follow that table, whereas D and trimming were derived from the DNA. The table has 210,000 or so clones, approximately 86% seen once; the top ten hold roughly 1.2%.

Material: peripheral blood. The gene calls are TRBV9 and TRBJ2-5; 7 positions match TRBD1. The clonotype was recovered from a woman aged 25 to 39 with COVID-19, enrolled during active disease. CDR3 loop: CASSNYAGTEETQYF. DNA for the CDR3: TGTGCCAGCAGCAACTACGCCGGGACAGAAGAGACCCAGTACTTC.